The 3 T cell receptor beta chains below all came from one sample that was sequenced in a study of cytomegalovirus exposure and HLA in healthy donors. PCR used 60 Vbeta primers and 13 Jbeta primers. The repertoire was sequenced with immunoSEQ multiplex PCR; TCRdb's copy has only in-frame clones and lacks some. The profile shows about 70,000 clones, 75% to 90% of them singletons. Sequenced input: PBMCs. These receptors all come from a woman younger than 45 in good health and CMV-seronegative.

This sequence joins TRBV18 and TRBJ1-1; 7 nucleotides match TRBD1. Germline assignment: CDR1 KGHSH and CDR2 LQKENI. This CDR3 contains 15 residues. V shed 0 bases and J 6 bases; nucleotides not matched to a gene: 7. CDR3 bases: TGTGCCAGCTCACCACCGCAAGGACAGGAAGCTGAAGCTTTCTTT. It codes for CASSPPQGQEAEAFF.

This chain links TRBV28 with TRBJ2-7; TRBD2 might be the D (6 bases). This CDR3 comprises 14 residues. The germline V gene encodes CDR1 MDHEN and CDR2 SYDVKM. V lost 3 bases and J lost 4, with 13 bases in between. In DNA form, the CDR3 reads TGTGCCAGCAGTTTCGTCGGAGGGTTGTACGAGCAGTACTTC. This translates into CASSFVGGLYEQYF.

This chain links TRBV27 with TRBJ2-6, with 13 bases aligning to TRBD2. The junction had 9 bases not matched to a gene; V was cut back by 4 bases and J by 12 bases. Germline V gene sequence: CDR1 MNHEY, CDR2 SMNVEV (reference sequence). There are 16 residues in the CDR3. The CDR3 reads CASSSGLAGLQGVLTF. CDR3 bases: TGTGCCAGCAGTTCGGGACTAGCGGGACTCCAGGGCGTCCTGACTTTC.